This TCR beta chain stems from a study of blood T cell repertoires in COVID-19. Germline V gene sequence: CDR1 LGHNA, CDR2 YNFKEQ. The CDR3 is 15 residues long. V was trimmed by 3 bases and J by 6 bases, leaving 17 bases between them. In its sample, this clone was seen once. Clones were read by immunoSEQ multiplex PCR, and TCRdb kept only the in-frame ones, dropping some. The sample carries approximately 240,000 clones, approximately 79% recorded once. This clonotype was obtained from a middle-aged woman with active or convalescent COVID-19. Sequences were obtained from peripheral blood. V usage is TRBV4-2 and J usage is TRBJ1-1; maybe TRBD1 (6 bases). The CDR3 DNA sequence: TGTGCCAGCAGCCAGCAATATAGGGGGTACGCTGAAGCTTTCTTT. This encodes CASSQQYRGYAEAFF.